This TCR beta chain was recorded in a study of blood T cell repertoires in COVID-19. For the study at large: T cells, B-cell-depleted T cells, or PBMCs supplied cDNA or gDNA.

CDR1 and CDR2 from the germline V gene are MNHEY and SVGAGI. This CDR3 is built from 16 residues. Trimming cost V 3 bases and J 5 bases; bases outside gene matches: 11. As handled by the study authors: Using reference gene primer amplification, nucleated cell counts were estimated. This table comes from immunoSEQ multiplex PCR, and its TCRdb copy is limited to in-frame clones, with some not included. The V and J calls and clone size are taken from that table; D and trimming were inferred from the DNA. Altogether about 120,000 clones are present, 81% being singletons, with the ten largest covering roughly 10%.

The chain combines TRBV6-5 with TRBJ2-7; TRBD1 aligns across 9 bases. The clonotype comes from a human donor in a cohort sampled during active COVID-19. The sequencing input was peripheral blood. CDR3 coding DNA: TGTGCCAGCAGTTATTCTCGGGGGACAGGGCGACACGAGCAGTACTTC. Protein product: CASSYSRGTGRHEQYF.